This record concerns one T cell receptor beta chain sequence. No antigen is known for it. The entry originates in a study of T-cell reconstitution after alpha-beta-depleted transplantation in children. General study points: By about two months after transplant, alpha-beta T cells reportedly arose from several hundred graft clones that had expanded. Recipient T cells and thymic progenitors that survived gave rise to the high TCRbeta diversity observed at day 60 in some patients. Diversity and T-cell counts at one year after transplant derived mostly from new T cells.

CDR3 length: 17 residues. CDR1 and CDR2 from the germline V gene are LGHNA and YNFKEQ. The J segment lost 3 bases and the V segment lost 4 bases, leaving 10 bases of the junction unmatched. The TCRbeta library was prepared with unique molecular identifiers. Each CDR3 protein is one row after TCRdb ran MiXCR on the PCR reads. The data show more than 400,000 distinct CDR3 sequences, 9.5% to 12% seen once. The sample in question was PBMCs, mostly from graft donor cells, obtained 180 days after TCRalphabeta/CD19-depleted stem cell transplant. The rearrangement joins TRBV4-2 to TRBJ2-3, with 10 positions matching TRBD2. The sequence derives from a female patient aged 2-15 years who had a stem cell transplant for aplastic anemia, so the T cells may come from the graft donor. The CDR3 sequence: CASSPPVPSGRTDTQYF. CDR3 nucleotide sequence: TGTGCCAGCAGCCCTCCAGTCCCTAGCGGGAGAACAGATACGCAGTATTTT.